These 16 T cell receptor beta chains were sequenced from one sample in a study of control samples from healthy donors and cancer patients. TCRdb's copy holds only in-frame clones and misses some; the assay was immunoSEQ multiplex PCR. The table has some 140,000 clones, 90% to 95% seen once. The specimen was blood. These receptors were obtained from a man aged 35 to 55 in good health.

The J gene is TRBJ1-1, the V gene TRBV28; 7 positions agree with TRBD1. The germline V gene has CDR1 MDHEN and CDR2 SYDVKM. This CDR3 comprises 16 residues. J was trimmed by 2 bases and V by 3 bases; bases with no gene match: 9. The CDR3: CASSFKLRGPNTEAFF. Here the CDR3 DNA reads TGTGCCAGCAGTTTTAAGTTGAGGGGGCCTAACACTGAAGCTTTCTTT.

The chain uses TRBV14 and TRBJ1-1; D unclear. The V gene lost 1 base and the J gene lost 4 bases, with 16 bases spanning the gap. The CDR3 consists of 16 residues. The germline CDR1 and CDR2 sequences are SGHDN and FVKESK. The chain's CDR3 is CASSQGQHLWGTEAFF. CDR3 bases: TGTGCCAGCAGCCAAGGGCAGCACCTTTGGGGCACTGAAGCTTTCTTT.

The rearrangement uses TRBV24-1 and TRBJ1-1; D is uncertain. The V gene's germline CDR1 is KGHDR and CDR2 SFDVKD. Trimming cost V 4 bases and J 7 bases, with 24 bases left between them. This CDR3 has 17 amino acids. In DNA form, the CDR3 reads TGTGCCACCAGTGACTCCCTTACGACACCGAACTCGGGTGAAGCTTTCTTT. This sequence encodes CATSDSLTTPNSGEAFF.

This clone was recorded a few times. The J gene is TRBJ2-5, the V gene TRBV9; 9 nucleotides agree with TRBD2. This CDR3 is 14 amino acids long. Germline V gene lookup returns CDR1 SGDLS and CDR2 YYNGEE. V trimming: 2 bases; J trimming: 5 bases; junction bases outside the gene matches: 4. CDR3 in amino acids: CASSVGTSRETQYF. CDR3 nucleotide sequence: TGTGCCAGCAGCGTCGGGACTAGCCGGGAGACCCAGTACTTC.

The chain carries TRBV24-1 and TRBJ2-7, with TRBD2 identical over 8 bases. Trimming removed 4 bases from V and 2 bases from J; junction bases left unmatched: 9. This CDR3 region has 16 residues. Germline-derived CDR1 and CDR2 are KGHDR and SFDVKD. The CDR3 DNA reads TGTGCCACCAGTGACCCCCGGGGGGGGAAGACCTACGAGCAGTACTTC. This translates into CATSDPRGGKTYEQYF.

The chain's CDR3 is CASGGRFNQPQHF. As DNA, the CDR3 is TGTGCCAGTGGCGGACGGTTCAATCAGCCCCAGCATTTT. V is TRBV19 and J is TRBJ1-5; D not resolved. The CDR3 sequence is 13 residues long. Germline CDR1 reads LNHDA; CDR2 reads SQIVND (reference sequence). With 8 bases removed from V and 3 bases from J, the gap between germline ends came to 11 bases.

This clone appeared a few times. The sample has other DNA sequences that encode this CDR3 too. The chain carries TRBV18 and TRBJ1-4; 10 bases map to TRBD1. Per germline, CDR1 KGHSH and CDR2 LQKENI. CDR3 length equals 14 residues. With V trimmed by 3 bases and J by 5 bases, 0 bases remained unmatched. Here the CDR3 reads CASSPGQGNEKLFF. Here the CDR3 DNA reads TGTGCCAGCTCACCGGGACAGGGGAATGAAAAACTGTTTTTT.

The chain is built from TRBV28 and TRBJ1-2, with D unclear. Germline CDR1 is MDHEN and CDR2 is SYDVKM. There are 13 residues in the CDR3. Trimming took 5 bases from V and 3 from J, leaving 10 bases between them. DNA for the CDR3: TGTGCCAGCAGTCAGCGGTCGGACTATGGCTACACCTTC. This translates into CASSQRSDYGYTF.

CDR3 residues: CASSEAGSLNQPQHF. The CDR3 DNA sequence: TGTGCCAGCAGTGAGGCAGGGTCACTTAATCAGCCCCAGCATTTT. This chain links TRBV2 with TRBJ1-5; D possibly corresponds to TRBD1 (5 bases). CDR1 and CDR2 from the germline V gene are SNHLY and FYNNEI. This CDR3 is 15 amino acids long. Trimming stripped 3 bases from V and 4 bases from J, with 13 bases between.

This chain joins TRBV27 and TRBJ1-6, with no clear D. The CDR3 is 12 amino acids. Per the germline V gene, CDR1 is MNHEY and CDR2 is SMNVEV (reference sequence). V shed 1 base and J shed 5 bases, with 0 bases lying between them. CDR3 coding DNA: TGTGCCAGCAGTTTATATAATTCACCCCTCCACTTT. Its protein is CASSLYNSPLHF.

The V and J genes are TRBV5-1 and TRBJ1-2; perhaps TRBD1 as D (5 bases). V gave up 2 bases and J gave up 5 bases, with 16 bases separating them. Germline CDR1 is SGHRS and CDR2 is YFSETQ. CDR3 length: 15 amino acids. Here the CDR3 DNA reads TGCGCCAGCAGCTTATCCATCCGGGACGCTTATGGCTACACCTTC. It codes for CASSLSIRDAYGYTF.

This chain links TRBV21-1 with TRBJ2-1; TRBD2 was called by the table and not checked on the DNA. TRBV21-1 is listed as a pseudogene. This CDR3 region has 18 residues. In DNA form, the CDR3 reads TGTGCCAGCAGCAACCCGACGACTAGCGGGGGGGTCGGCAATGAGCAGTTCTTC. Translated, it gives CASSNPTTSGGVGNEQFF.

This chain links TRBV28 with TRBJ1-2, with TRBD1 identical over 7 bases. Germline loops: CDR1 MDHEN, CDR2 SYDVKM. The CDR3 has 17 amino acids. V lost 4 bases and J lost 0; bases outside the gene matches: 11. The CDR3: CASSSKDRRSANYGYTF. The CDR3 region has the DNA TGTGCCAGCAGTTCAAAGGACAGGAGATCAGCTAACTATGGCTACACCTTC.

The chain links TRBV23-1 to TRBJ1-2; D unclear. TRBV23-1 is an ORF; its function is uncertain. Trimming removed 6 bases at V and 4 bases at J, with 21 bases between. This CDR3 spans 16 amino acids. The DNA of the CDR3 is TGCGCCAGCAGCCCGGTACGACGGCAGCGAGTCTATGGCTACACCTTC. The encoded protein is CASSPVRRQRVYGYTF.

The rearrangement links TRBV11-2 to TRBJ2-2, with D tentatively TRBD1 (6 bases). V lost 4 bases, J lost 0 bases, and 9 bases lay in between. Germline loops: CDR1 SGHAT, CDR2 FQNNGV. The CDR3 loop spans 15 amino acids. DNA of the CDR3: TGTGCCAGCAGCTCCGGGACAACGAACACCGGGGAGCTGTTTTTT. Amino acids: CASSSGTTNTGELFF.

The chain's CDR3 is CASSWDGLNTEAFF. The CDR3 DNA reads TGTGCCAGCAGTTGGGACGGATTGAACACTGAAGCTTTCTTT. The rearrangement joins TRBV6-2 or TRBV6-3 to TRBJ1-1; TRBD1 is a possible D gene (5 bases). Germline V CDR1 and CDR2: MNHEY, SVGEGT. The germline V and J ends were trimmed by 4 bases and 0 bases, with 9 bases remaining between them. The CDR3 loop spans 14 amino acids.